This is a list of T cell receptor beta chains from one sample in a study of shared clonotypes between healthy human individuals. Only in-frame clones appear in the TCRdb table, and some are missing; sequencing was by immunoSEQ multiplex PCR. This table holds 2 million to 3 million clones, under 95% found once. The sequenced sample was naive CD4+ T cells from PBMCs. These TCRs come from a young man in good health. Some clones in this sample may be carry-over from other donors' samples. CDR3s include the opening cysteine and the closing phenylalanine or tryptophan. A D gene is named only where the DNA matches it firmly. Size tells how often a clone was seen (once, few, many) or the class of an expanded clone, and some rows leave it out.

D gene	V gene	clone size	J gene	CDR3 protein	CDR3 DNA
.	TRBV11-2	once	TRBJ2-1	CASSLPRDRSYNEQFF	TGTGCCAGCAGTTTGCCCCGGGACCGCTCCTACAATGAGCAGTTCTTC
TRBD2	TRBV7-2	once	TRBJ2-1	CASTFSSGEQFF	TGTGCCAGCACTTTCTCTAGCGGTGAGCAGTTCTTC
TRBD2	TRBV4-2	.	TRBJ2-7	CASSGGASGGYEQYF	TGTGCCAGCAGCGGAGGGGCTAGCGGTGGCTACGAGCAGTACTTC
.	TRBV21-1	.	TRBJ2-7	CANPRGHLQVEQYF	TGTGCCAACCCGAGAGGCCACCTTCAAGTCGAGCAGTACTTC
.	TRBV7-3	.	TRBJ2-2	CASSLESVYGTGELFF	TGTGCCAGCAGCTTAGAGTCGGTCTACGGGACCGGGGAGCTGTTTTTT
.	TRBV6-1	.	TRBJ2-7	CASSEEFVSPYEQYF	TGTGCCAGCAGTGAAGAATTTGTCTCACCCTACGAGCAGTACTTC
TRBD1	TRBV5-1	.	TRBJ1-1	CASSRTGVGDTEAFF	TGCGCCAGCAGCCGTACAGGGGTGGGGGACACTGAAGCTTTCTTT
.	TRBV7-9	.	TRBJ2-3	CASSLVVATDTQYF	TGTGCCAGCAGCTTAGTGGTAGCCACAGATACGCAGTATTTT
.	TRBV5-4	.	TRBJ2-3	CASSLAKGADTQYF	TGTGCCAGCAGCTTGGCGAAAGGGGCGGATACGCAGTATTTT
TRBD1	TRBV28	.	TRBJ1-3	CASSPGTDFGNTIYF	TGTGCCAGCAGCCCGGGGACAGACTTTGGAAACACCATATATTTT
.	TRBV29-1	.	TRBJ1-1	CSVEFSGGGTEAFF	TGCAGCGTTGAATTTTCAGGAGGAGGCACTGAAGCTTTCTTT
.	TRBV19	.	TRBJ2-3	CASSINEGFADTQYF	TGTGCCAGTAGTATTAACGAAGGGTTTGCAGATACGCAGTATTTT
TRBD1	TRBV11-2	once	TRBJ1-1	CASSVDRGENTEAFF	TGTGCCAGCAGCGTGGACAGGGGAGAGAACACTGAAGCTTTCTTT
TRBD1	TRBV9	once	TRBJ2-7	CASSPRDSNYEQYF	TGTGCCAGCAGCCCCCGGGACAGCAACTACGAGCAGTACTTC
.	TRBV5-1	.	TRBJ1-2	CASSHDSTYGYTF	TGCGCCAGCAGCCATGACAGTACGTATGGCTACACCTTC
.	TRBV7-9	.	TRBJ1-1	CASGTLRANTEAFF	TGTGCCAGCGGAACTCTGAGGGCGAACACTGAAGCTTTCTTT
TRBD2	TRBV28	.	TRBJ2-7	CASSFPSGPTYEQYF	TGTGCCAGCAGTTTTCCTAGCGGACCCACCTACGAGCAGTACTTC
TRBD2	TRBV19	.	TRBJ2-1	CASSIPGLAAHNEQFF	TGTGCCAGTAGTATTCCCGGACTAGCGGCACACAATGAGCAGTTCTTC
.	TRBV5-1	.	TRBJ1-2	CASSSPGSPGYTF	TGCGCCAGCAGCTCCCCGGGGTCCCCTGGCTACACCTTC
TRBD1	TRBV5-1	.	TRBJ1-1	CASSVGIDRVETEAFF	TGCGCCAGCAGCGTGGGGATCGACAGGGTGGAAACTGAAGCTTTCTTT
.	TRBV29-1	.	TRBJ2-7	CSVVGNYLGEQYF	TGCAGCGTTGTTGGGAACTACCTTGGGGAGCAGTACTTC
.	TRBV5-6	.	TRBJ2-2	CASSLGLNTGELFF	TGTGCCAGCAGCTTAGGACTTAACACCGGGGAGCTGTTTTTT
.	TRBV7-9	.	TRBJ2-7	CASSPRASSGEQYF	TGTGCCAGCAGCCCCAGGGCTAGCTCTGGCGAGCAGTACTTC
.	TRBV7-2	.	TRBJ1-1	CASRIGQTNTEAFF	TGTGCCAGCAGGATCGGGCAGACGAACACTGAAGCTTTCTTT
TRBD1	TRBV2	.	TRBJ2-5	CASSRDRDPETQYF	TGTGCCAGCAGCCGAGACAGGGACCCAGAGACCCAGTACTTC
.	TRBV11-2	.	TRBJ2-3	CASSPGRGRTDTQYF	TGTGCCAGCAGCCCGGGGAGGGGGCGCACAGATACGCAGTATTTT
.	TRBV6-1	.	TRBJ2-1	CASSVRGDPSYNEQFF	TGTGCCAGCAGTGTAAGGGGGGATCCCTCCTACAATGAGCAGTTCTTC
.	TRBV5-8	.	TRBJ1-5	CASSLGRGNQPQHF	TGTGCCAGCAGCTTGGGACGGGGCAATCAGCCCCAGCATTTT
.	TRBV5-1	.	TRBJ1-2	CASSMDSNYGYTF	TGCGCCAGCAGCATGGACAGTAACTATGGCTACACCTTC
TRBD1	TRBV30	.	TRBJ1-2	CAWRRTGSIYGYTF	TGTGCCTGGAGACGGACAGGGAGTATCTATGGCTACACCTTC
.	TRBV21-1	.	TRBJ1-2	CASSYRDRGEAGKYGYTF	TGTGCCAGCAGCTACCGGGACAGGGGGGAGGCCGGGAAGTATGGCTACACCTTC